Sequencing of this T cell receptor beta chain was carried out in a study of cytomegalovirus exposure and HLA in healthy donors. Findings of the study overall: Later, an analysis found that common viral pathogens appeared to be linked with several of the most significant clusters. On later analysis, the bulk of CMV-associated TCR beta chains appeared to be HLA-restricted.

In the PCR, 60 Vbeta and 13 Jbeta primers were used. Produced via immunoSEQ multiplex PCR; TCRdb's table is partial and in-frame only. The sample shows more than 150,000 clones, 78% of them seen only once. This clone has a single count. As yet, its antigen is unknown. The ends were cut back, 6 bases at V and 8 bases at J, with 11 bases in the middle. Germline lookup yields CDR1 KGHSH and CDR2 LQKENI. The CDR3 is made up of 13 amino acids. The chain recombines TRBV18 with TRBJ1-6; a weak D match, TRBD1 (6 bases). The TCR was taken from a woman in her forties in good health and CMV-seropositive. What was sequenced was PBMCs. CDR3 bases: TGTGCCAGCTCTATAGGGGGGGATTCACCCCTCCACTTT. Amino acid sequence: CASSIGGDSPLHF.